The 19 T cell receptor beta chains given below trace back to one sample, sequenced in a study of cytomegalovirus exposure and HLA in healthy donors. Assay: immunoSEQ multiplex PCR; the TCRdb copy retains only in-frame clones and omits some. The data show hundreds of thousands of clones, around 89% seen once. The sequenced sample was PBMCs. These receptors were obtained from a woman under 30 in good health and CMV-seronegative.

The rearrangement links TRBV13 to TRBJ2-5, with 8 positions matching TRBD2. CDR1 and CDR2 from the germline V gene are PRHDT and FYEKMQ (reference sequence). V lost 3 bases to trimming and J lost 5 bases; unmatched junction nucleotides: 23. CDR3 length: 20 residues. DNA of the CDR3: TGTGCCAGCAGCTTCCCCTTGAGAGAGATAGCGGGAATGGTCGAGGAGACCCAGTACTTC. Amino acids: CASSFPLREIAGMVEETQYF.

V is TRBV5-6 and J is TRBJ2-7, with D possibly matching TRBD2 (5 bases). The CDR3 has 13 residues. The germline gives CDR1 SGHDT, CDR2 YYEEEE. The germline V and J ends were trimmed by 1 base and 6 bases, with 11 bases remaining between them. In DNA form, the CDR3 reads TGTGCCAGCAGCTTGCCAGCGGCGGGCGAGCAGTACTTC. Protein sequence: CASSLPAAGEQYF.

The chain has TRBV7-3 and TRBJ2-1; TRBD1 agrees at 7 bases. Germline V CDR1 and CDR2: SGHTA, FQGTGA. The J segment lost 4 bases and the V segment lost 4 bases, leaving 7 bases of the junction unmatched. This CDR3 contains 15 residues. The CDR3 loop is CASSSPDRTYNEQFF. CDR3 sequence (DNA): TGTGCCAGCAGCTCTCCGGACAGGACTTACAATGAGCAGTTCTTC.

The genes are TRBV9 and TRBJ2-5; D is possibly TRBD2 (6 bases). From germline, CDR1 is SGDLS and CDR2 YYNGEE. V was shortened by 0 bases and J by 5 bases, with 14 bases between the two germline ends. The CDR3 has 15 amino acids. For the CDR3, the DNA is TGTGCCAGCAGCGTAGCACCGGGAGTTGGGGAGACCCAGTACTTC. It specifies CASSVAPGVGETQYF.

V usage is TRBV9 and J usage is TRBJ1-1, with a possible D match to TRBD1 (5 bases). CDR3 length: 14 amino acids. The V end lost 0 bases, the J end lost 10 bases, and 16 bases lay between the germline ends. CDR1 and CDR2 (germline): SGDLS, YYNGEE. Here the CDR3 reads CASSVDLGGGGAFF. Here the CDR3 DNA reads TGTGCCAGCAGCGTAGACTTGGGCGGGGGGGGAGCTTTCTTT.

This chain links TRBV28 with TRBJ2-7; D possibly corresponds to TRBD2 (5 bases). V dropped 7 bases and J dropped 0 bases, with 13 bases sitting between them. Per the germline V gene, CDR1 is MDHEN and CDR2 is SYDVKM. The CDR3 extends over 14 amino acids. The CDR3 spells CASNPEGSSYEQYF. The DNA for the CDR3 is TGTGCCAGCAACCCCGAGGGAAGCTCCTACGAGCAGTACTTC.

J is TRBJ2-1 and V is TRBV10-3; no clear D. This CDR3 has 12 residues. Germline V gene lookup returns CDR1 ENHRY and CDR2 SYGVKD. V was pared by 4 bases and J by 15 bases, with 16 bases between. The CDR3 DNA sequence: TGTGCCATCAGTGTACTATCCCACCCCCGGTTCTTC. It encodes CAISVLSHPRFF.

The rearrangement joins TRBV28 to TRBJ2-1; D may be TRBD2 (7 bases). V was cut by 3 bases and J by 5 bases, with 14 bases left in between. The CDR3 length is 15 residues. The germline CDR1 and CDR2 sequences are MDHEN and SYDVKM. Here the CDR3 DNA reads TGTGCCAGCAGTTTCCGGGGGGCCGGACACAATGAGCAGTTCTTC. This gives the protein CASSFRGAGHNEQFF.

This clone has more than one count but fewer than ten. The V call is TRBV27, the J call TRBJ1-5; possible D gene TRBD1, 5 bases. Germline V lookup: CDR1 MNHEY, CDR2 SMNVEV (reference sequence). There are 14 residues in the CDR3. V lost 3 bases, J lost 5 bases, and 11 bases lay in between. The CDR3 region is CASSFRGTHQPQHF. The CDR3 DNA reads TGTGCCAGCAGTTTCCGGGGGACGCATCAGCCCCAGCATTTT.

The V gene is TRBV7-9, the J gene TRBJ2-1; D perhaps matches TRBD2 (6 bases). This CDR3 is 16 amino acids long. V dropped 5 bases and J dropped 3 bases, with 17 bases sitting between them. CDR1 SEHNR and CDR2 FQNEAQ come from the germline V gene (reference sequence). CDR3 nucleotide sequence: TGTGCCAGCAGCGGAAGCCGGGACTTTGTCTACAATGAGCAGTTCTTC. Translating it yields CASSGSRDFVYNEQFF.

The V and J genes are TRBV4-2 and TRBJ2-1, with D possibly being TRBD1 (6 bases). V lost 0 bases and J lost 6, with 15 bases in between. The CDR3 loop spans 16 amino acids. CDR1 is LGHNA, CDR2 YNFKEQ, per germline. The CDR3 here is CASSQERGTRLNEQFF. Written as DNA, the CDR3 is TGTGCCAGCAGCCAAGAGAGAGGGACAAGGCTCAATGAGCAGTTCTTC.

The chain carries TRBV25-1 and TRBJ2-1; D may be TRBD2 (5 bases). The CDR3 extends over 13 amino acids. The ends were cut back, 7 bases at V and 15 bases at J, with 22 bases in the middle. Germline V gives CDR1 MGHDK, CDR2 SYGVNS. Here the CDR3 reads CASMPPYPGKGFF. The CDR3 nucleotides read TGTGCCAGCATGCCCCCTTATCCGGGGAAGGGGTTCTTC.

This chain uses TRBV6-5 with TRBJ2-1; D remains ambiguous. Germline lookup yields CDR1 MNHEY and CDR2 SVGAGI. Trimming removed 7 bases from V and 5 bases from J, with 12 bases in between. This CDR3 comprises 13 residues. CDR3 region: CASMVQNNNEQFF. The DNA for the CDR3 is TGTGCCAGCATGGTCCAGAATAACAATGAGCAGTTCTTC.

This chain connects TRBV9 to TRBJ2-3, with D possibly matching TRBD1 (6 bases). Trimming pared 4 bases from V and 2 bases from J, leaving 17 bases between. This CDR3 is built from 16 residues. Germline assignment: CDR1 SGDLS and CDR2 YYNGEE. The CDR3 sequence is CASSPRSQGTTDTQYF. The CDR3 nucleotides read TGTGCCAGCAGCCCCCGTTCGCAGGGGACCACAGATACGCAGTATTTT.

Only one count was recorded for this clone. The chain employs TRBV6-5 and TRBJ1-5; TRBD1 agrees at 8 bases. The junction had 7 bases not matched to a gene; V was cut back by 6 bases and J by 6 bases. This CDR3 is 14 amino acids long. Per germline, CDR1 MNHEY and CDR2 SVGAGI. The CDR3 spells CASSTDRGRQPQHF. CDR3 nucleotide sequence: TGTGCCAGCAGCACCGACAGGGGACGTCAGCCCCAGCATTTT.

This sequence joins TRBV7-3 and TRBJ1-2, with D possibly TRBD1 on 5 matching bases. This CDR3 has 13 residues. Per germline, CDR1 SGHTA and CDR2 FQGTGA. Trimming removed 5 bases at V and 5 bases at J, with 12 bases between. The CDR3 bases are TGTGCCAGCAGCAAGGACACAAGTTATGGCTACACCTTC. It yields the protein CASSKDTSYGYTF.

The chain is built from TRBV19 and TRBJ1-1, with 10 bases matching TRBD1. The CDR3 is made up of 13 amino acids. Germline trimming cut 9 bases from V and 0 bases from J; bases unmatched to any gene: 1. Germline CDR1 reads LNHDA; CDR2 reads SQIVND (reference sequence). CDR3: CASGTGVNTEAFF. CDR3 bases: TGTGCCAGCGGGACAGGGGTGAACACTGAAGCTTTCTTT.

As DNA, the CDR3 is TGTGCCAGCAGCTTAGTAGGTGGCAGGGGGAGAAAAGGGGAGACCCAGTACTTC. This encodes CASSLVGGRGRKGETQYF. V usage is TRBV7-9 and J usage is TRBJ2-5; 7 positions match TRBD1. CDR3 size: 18 residues. V lost 1 base to trimming and J lost 5 bases; unmatched junction nucleotides: 16. Germline V CDR1 and CDR2: SEHNR, FQNEAQ (reference sequence).

This rearrangement joins TRBV6-5 to TRBJ1-1, with a weak D call TRBD1 (5 bases). The germline V gene has CDR1 MNHEY and CDR2 SVGAGI. Trimming left V 6 bases short and J 5 bases short, with 16 bases between. The CDR3 runs 14 residues. CDR3 DNA sequence: TGTGCCAGCAGCAGAGTCGCGGGGCGAACTGAAGCTTTCTTT. This gives the protein CASSRVAGRTEAFF.